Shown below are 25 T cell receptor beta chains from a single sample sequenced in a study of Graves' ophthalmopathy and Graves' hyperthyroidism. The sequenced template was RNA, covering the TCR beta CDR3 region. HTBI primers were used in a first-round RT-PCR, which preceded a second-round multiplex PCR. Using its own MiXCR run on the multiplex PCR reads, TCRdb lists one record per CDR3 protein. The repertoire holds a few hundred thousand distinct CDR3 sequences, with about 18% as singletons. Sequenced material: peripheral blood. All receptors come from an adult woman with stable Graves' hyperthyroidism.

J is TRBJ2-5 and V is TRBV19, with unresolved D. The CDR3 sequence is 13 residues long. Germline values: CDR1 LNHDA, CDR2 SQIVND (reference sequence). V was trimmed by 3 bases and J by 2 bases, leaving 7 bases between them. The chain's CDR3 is CASSIHQQETQYF. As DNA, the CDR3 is TGTGCCAGTAGTATTCACCAACAAGAGACCCAGTACTTC. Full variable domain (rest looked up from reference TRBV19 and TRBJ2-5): DGGITQSPKYLFRKEGQNVTLSCEQNLNHDAMYWYRQDPGQGLRLIYYSQIVNDFQKGDIAEGYSVSREKKESFPLTVTSAQKNPTAFYLCASSIHQQETQYFGPGTRLLVL.

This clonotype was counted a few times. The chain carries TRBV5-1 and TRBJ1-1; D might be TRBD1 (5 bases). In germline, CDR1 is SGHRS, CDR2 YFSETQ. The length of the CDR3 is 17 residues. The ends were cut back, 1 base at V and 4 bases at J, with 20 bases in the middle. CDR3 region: CASSLRVPGPGSTEAFF. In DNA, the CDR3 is TGCGCCAGCAGCTTGAGGGTACCGGGGCCCGGTTCCACTGAAGCTTTCTTT.

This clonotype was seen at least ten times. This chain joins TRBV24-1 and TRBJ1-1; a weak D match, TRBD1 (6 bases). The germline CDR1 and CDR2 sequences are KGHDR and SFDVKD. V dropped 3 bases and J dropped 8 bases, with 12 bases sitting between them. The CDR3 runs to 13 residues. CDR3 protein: CATSDRGVREAFF. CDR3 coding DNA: TGTGCCACCAGTGATAGGGGGGTCAGGGAAGCTTTCTTT.

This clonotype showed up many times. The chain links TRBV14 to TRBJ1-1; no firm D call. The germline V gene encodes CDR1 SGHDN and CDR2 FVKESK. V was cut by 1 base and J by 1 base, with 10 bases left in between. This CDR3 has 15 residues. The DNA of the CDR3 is TGTGCCAGCAGCCAAGCTGCAGGTCCGAACACTGAAGCTTTCTTT. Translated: CASSQAAGPNTEAFF.

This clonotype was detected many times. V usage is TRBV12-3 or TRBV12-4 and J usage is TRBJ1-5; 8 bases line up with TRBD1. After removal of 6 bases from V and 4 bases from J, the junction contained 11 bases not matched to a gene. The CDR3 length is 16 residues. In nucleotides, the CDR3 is TGTGCCAGCAGCCTGGACAGGGCCAGTGCTAATCAGCCCCAGCATTTT. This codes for CASSLDRASANQPQHF.

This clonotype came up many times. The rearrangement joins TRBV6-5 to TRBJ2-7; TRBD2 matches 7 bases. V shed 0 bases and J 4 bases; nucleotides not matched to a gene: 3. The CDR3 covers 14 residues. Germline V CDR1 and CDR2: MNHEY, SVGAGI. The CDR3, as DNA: TGTGCCAGCAGTTACTCGACGGGAGGATACGAGCAGTACTTC. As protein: CASSYSTGGYEQYF.

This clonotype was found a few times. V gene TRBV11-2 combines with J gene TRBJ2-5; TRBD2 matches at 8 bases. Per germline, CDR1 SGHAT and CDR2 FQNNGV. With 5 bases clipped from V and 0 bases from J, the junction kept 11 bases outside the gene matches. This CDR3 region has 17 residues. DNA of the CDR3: TGTGCCAGCAGCGCGAGACTTAAGCGGGGGTACCAAGAGACCCAGTACTTC. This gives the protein CASSARLKRGYQETQYF.

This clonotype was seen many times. This chain's CDR3 is CASSATGDYGYTF. CDR3 sequence (DNA): TGTGCCAGCAGTGCCACAGGGGACTATGGCTACACCTTC. This rearrangement joins TRBV6-1 to TRBJ1-2, with 7 bases identical to TRBD1. The V and J ends lost 4 bases and 3 bases, in that order; junction bases with no gene match: 2. The CDR3 has 13 amino acids. CDR1 MNHNS and CDR2 SASEGT come from the germline V gene.

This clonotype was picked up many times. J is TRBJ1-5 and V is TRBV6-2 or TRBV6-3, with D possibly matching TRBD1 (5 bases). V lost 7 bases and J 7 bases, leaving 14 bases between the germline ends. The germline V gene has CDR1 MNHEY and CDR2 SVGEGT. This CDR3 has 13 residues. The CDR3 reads CASNDSKGQPQHF. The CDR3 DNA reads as TGTGCCAGCAACGACAGTAAGGGACAGCCCCAGCATTTT.

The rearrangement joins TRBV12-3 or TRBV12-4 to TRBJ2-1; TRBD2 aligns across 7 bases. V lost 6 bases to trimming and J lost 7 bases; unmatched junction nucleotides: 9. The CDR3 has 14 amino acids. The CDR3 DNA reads TGTGCCAGCAGGTTGGCGGGAGTGGGGAATGAGCAGTTCTTC. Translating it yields CASRLAGVGNEQFF.

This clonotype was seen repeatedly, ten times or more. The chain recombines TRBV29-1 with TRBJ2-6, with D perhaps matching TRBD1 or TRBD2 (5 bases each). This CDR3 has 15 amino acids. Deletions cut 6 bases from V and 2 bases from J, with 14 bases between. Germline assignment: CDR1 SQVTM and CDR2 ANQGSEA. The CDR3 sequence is CSVPRDGTGANVLTF. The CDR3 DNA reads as TGCAGCGTACCGAGGGACGGTACTGGGGCCAACGTCCTGACTTTC.

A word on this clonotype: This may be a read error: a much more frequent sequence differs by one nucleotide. The CDR3 sequence: CASSLGLRGSSFYEQYF. In nucleotides, the CDR3 is TGTGCCAGCAGCTTAGGGTTGAGAGGCTCCAGCTTCTACGAGCAGTACTTC. The chain couples TRBV11-2 to TRBJ2-7; D ambiguous. This CDR3 comprises 17 residues. The V gene's germline CDR1 is SGHAT and CDR2 FQNNGV. Trimming shortened V by 1 base and J by 3 bases, and 19 bases separated the two germline ends.

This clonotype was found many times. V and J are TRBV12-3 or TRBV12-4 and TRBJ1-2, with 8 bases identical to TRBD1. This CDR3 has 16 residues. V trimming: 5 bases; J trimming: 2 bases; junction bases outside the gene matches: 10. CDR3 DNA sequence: TGTGCCAGCAGTCCCCTCGACAGGGGCGCCAACTATGGCTACACCTTC. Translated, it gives CASSPLDRGANYGYTF.

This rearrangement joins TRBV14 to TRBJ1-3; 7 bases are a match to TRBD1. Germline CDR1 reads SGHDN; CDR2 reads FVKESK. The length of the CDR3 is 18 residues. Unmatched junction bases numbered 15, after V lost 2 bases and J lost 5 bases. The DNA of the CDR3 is TGTGCCAGCAGCCAAAGGGCGACAGGGTTCATTCCTAGAAACACCATATATTTT. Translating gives CASSQRATGFIPRNTIYF.

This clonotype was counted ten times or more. In DNA, the CDR3 is TGTGCCAGCAGCCCAATTACCAGGCGGTATAGCAATCAGCCCCAGCATTTT. Translation: CASSPITRRYSNQPQHF. The genes are TRBV6-4 and TRBJ1-5; no definite D call. The ends were cut back, 6 bases at V and 0 bases at J, with 18 bases in the middle. The CDR3 has 17 residues. Germline CDR1 MRHNA, CDR2 SNTAGT.

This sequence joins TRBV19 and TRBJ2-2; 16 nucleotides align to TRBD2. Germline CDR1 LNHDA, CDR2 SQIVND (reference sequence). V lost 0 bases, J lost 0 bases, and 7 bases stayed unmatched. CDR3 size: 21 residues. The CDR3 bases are TGTGCCAGTAGTATAGATTTTGGGACTAGCGGGAGGGTCTCGAACACCGGGGAGCTGTTTTTT. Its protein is CASSIDFGTSGRVSNTGELFF.

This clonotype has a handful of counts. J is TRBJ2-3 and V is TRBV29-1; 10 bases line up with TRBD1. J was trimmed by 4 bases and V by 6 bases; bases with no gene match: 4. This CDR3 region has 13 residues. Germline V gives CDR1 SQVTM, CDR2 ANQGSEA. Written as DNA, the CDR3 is TGCAGCGTGACAGGGGGCTTCGCAGATACGCAGTATTTT. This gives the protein CSVTGGFADTQYF.

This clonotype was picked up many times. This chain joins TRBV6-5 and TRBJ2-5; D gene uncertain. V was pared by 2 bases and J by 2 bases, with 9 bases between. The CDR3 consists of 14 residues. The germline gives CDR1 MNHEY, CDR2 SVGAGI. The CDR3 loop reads CASSYATEQETQYF. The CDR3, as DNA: TGTGCCAGCAGTTACGCGACGGAGCAAGAGACCCAGTACTTC.

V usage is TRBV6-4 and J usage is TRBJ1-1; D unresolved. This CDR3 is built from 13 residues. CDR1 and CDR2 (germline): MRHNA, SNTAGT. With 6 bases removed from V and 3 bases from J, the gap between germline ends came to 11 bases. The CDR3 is CASSAGWYTEAFF. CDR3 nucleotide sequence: TGTGCCAGCAGCGCAGGATGGTACACTGAAGCTTTCTTT.

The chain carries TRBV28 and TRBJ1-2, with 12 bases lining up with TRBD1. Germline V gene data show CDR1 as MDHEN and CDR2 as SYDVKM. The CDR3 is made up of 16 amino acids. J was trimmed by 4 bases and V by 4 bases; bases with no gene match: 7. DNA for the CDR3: TGTGCCAGCAGTTCGACCGGGACAGGGGGCGGCTATGGCTACACCTTC. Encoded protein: CASSSTGTGGGYGYTF.

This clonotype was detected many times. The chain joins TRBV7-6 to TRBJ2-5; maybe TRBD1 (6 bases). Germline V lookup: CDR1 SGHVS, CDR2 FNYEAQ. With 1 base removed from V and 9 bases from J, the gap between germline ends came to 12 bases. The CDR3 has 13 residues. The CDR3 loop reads CASSLGGTTAQYF. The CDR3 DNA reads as TGTGCCAGCAGCTTAGGGGGGACAACAGCCCAGTACTTC.

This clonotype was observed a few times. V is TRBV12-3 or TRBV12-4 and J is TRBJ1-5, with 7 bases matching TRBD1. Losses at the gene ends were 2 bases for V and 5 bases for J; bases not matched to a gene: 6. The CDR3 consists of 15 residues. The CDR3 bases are TGTGCCAGCAGTTTACCAGGGGGAGATTATCAGCCCCAGCATTTT. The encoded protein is CASSLPGGDYQPQHF.

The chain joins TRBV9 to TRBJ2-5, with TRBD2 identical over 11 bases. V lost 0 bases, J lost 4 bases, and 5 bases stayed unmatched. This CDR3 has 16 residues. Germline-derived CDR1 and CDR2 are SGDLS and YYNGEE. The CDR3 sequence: CASSVDSGGAGETQYF. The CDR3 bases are TGTGCCAGCAGCGTAGATAGCGGGGGGGCCGGAGAGACCCAGTACTTC. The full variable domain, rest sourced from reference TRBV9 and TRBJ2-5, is DSGVTQTPKHLITATGQRVTLRCSPRSGDLSVYWYQQSLDQGLQFLIQYYNGEERAKGNILERFSAQQFPDLHSELNLSSLELGDSALYFCASSVDSGGAGETQYFGPGTRLLVL.

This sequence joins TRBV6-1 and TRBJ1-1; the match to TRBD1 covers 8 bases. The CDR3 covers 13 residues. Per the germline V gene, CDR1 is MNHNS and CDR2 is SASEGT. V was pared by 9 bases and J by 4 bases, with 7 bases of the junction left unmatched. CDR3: CASGQGIGTEAFF. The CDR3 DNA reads TGTGCCAGTGGACAGGGTATAGGCACTGAAGCTTTCTTT.

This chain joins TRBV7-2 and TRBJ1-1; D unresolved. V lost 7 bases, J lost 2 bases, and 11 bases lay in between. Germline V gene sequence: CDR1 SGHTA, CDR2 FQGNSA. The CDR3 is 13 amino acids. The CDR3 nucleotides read TGTGCCAGCACAACGGGTTTCAACACTGAAGCTTTCTTT. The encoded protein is CASTTGFNTEAFF.